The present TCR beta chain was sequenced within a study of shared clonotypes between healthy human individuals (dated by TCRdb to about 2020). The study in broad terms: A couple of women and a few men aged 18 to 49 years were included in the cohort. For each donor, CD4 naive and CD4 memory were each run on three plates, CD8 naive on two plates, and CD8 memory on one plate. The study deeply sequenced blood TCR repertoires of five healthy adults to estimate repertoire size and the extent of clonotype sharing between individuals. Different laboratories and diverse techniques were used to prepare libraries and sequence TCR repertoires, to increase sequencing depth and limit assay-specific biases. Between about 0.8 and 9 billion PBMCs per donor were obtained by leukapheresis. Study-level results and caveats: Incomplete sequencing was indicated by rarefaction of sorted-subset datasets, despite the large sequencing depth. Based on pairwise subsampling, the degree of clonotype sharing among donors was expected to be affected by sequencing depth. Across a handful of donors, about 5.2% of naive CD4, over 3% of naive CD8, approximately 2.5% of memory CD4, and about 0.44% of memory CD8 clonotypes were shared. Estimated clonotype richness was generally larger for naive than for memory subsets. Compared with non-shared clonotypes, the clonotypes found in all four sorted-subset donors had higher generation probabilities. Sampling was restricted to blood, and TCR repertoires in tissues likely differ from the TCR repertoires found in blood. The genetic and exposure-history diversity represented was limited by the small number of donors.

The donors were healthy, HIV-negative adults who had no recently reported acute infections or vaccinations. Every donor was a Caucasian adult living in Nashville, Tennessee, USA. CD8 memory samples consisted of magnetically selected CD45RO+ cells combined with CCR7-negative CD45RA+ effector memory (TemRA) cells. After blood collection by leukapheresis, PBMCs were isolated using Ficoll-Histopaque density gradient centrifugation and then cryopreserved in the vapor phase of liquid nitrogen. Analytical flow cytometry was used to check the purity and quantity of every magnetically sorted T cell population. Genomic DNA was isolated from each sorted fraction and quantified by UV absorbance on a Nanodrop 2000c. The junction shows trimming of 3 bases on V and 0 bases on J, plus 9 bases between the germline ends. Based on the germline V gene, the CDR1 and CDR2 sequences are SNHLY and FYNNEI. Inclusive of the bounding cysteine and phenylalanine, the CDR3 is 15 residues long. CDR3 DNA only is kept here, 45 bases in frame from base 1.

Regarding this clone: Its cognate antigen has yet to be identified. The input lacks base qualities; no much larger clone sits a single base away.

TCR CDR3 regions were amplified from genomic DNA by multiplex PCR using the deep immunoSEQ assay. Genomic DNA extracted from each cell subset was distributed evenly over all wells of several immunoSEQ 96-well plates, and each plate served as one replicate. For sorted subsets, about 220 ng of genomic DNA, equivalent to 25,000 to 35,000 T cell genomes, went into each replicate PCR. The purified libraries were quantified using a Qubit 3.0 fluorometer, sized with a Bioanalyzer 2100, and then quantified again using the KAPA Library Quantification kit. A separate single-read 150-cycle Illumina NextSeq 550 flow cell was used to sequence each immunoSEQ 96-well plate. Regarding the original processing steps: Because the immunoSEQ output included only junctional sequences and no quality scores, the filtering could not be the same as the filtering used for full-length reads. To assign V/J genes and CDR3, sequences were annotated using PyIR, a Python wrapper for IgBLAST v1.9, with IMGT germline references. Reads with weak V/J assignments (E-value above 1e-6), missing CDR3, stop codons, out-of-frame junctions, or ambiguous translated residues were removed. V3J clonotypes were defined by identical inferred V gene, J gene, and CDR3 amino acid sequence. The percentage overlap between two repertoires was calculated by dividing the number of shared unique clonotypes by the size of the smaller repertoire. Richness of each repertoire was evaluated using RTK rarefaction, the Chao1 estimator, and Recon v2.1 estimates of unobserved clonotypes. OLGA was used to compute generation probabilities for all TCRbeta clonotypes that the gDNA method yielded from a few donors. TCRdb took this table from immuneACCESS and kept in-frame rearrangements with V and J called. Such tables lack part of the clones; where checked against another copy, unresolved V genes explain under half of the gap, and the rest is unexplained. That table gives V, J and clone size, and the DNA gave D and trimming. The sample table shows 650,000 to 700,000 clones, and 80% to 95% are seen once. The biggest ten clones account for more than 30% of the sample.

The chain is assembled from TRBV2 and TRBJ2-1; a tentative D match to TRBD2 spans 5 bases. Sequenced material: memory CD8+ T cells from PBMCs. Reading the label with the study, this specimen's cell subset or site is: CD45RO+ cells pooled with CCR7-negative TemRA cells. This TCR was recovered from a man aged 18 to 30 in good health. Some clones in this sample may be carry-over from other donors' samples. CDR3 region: CASSEGANSYNEQFF. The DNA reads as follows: TGTGCCAGCAGTGAGGGAGCGAACTCCTACAATGAGCAGTTCTTC.